The source of this T cell receptor beta chain is a study of T cell responses to AZD1222 COVID-19 vaccine. Study findings and constraints: Spike as a whole was targeted by vaccine-associated CD4 TCRs, dominant at 160-218 and 743-854. Samples come after the peak T cell response, not at day 14.

A remark on this clone: Its antigen is as yet unknown.

In germline, CDR1 is MNHEY, CDR2 SVGAGI. This CDR3 is built from 15 residues. J gave up 5 bases and V 5 bases, and 8 bases lay outside the gene matches. Sequencing was performed with immunoSEQ multiplex PCR; in TCRdb, only in-frame clones are kept and a portion is missing. The table records 90,000 to 150,000 clones, around 85% of them present only once. The clonotype was recovered from an adult in good health. Here the sequenced sample was peripheral blood, taken on day 0 of AZD1222 vaccination. This chain connects TRBV6-5 to TRBJ2-1; 8 positions agree with TRBD1. CDR3 sequence (DNA): TGTGCCAGCAGTCCCCGGGACAGGATAAACAATGAGCAGTTCTTC. Its translation is CASSPRDRINNEQFF.